This passage covers 29 T cell receptor beta chains from one sample sequenced in a study of OX40 agonist ivuxolimab in advanced cancers. The method was immunoSEQ multiplex PCR; TCRdb's version includes in-frame clones alone and lacks a portion of them. The sample lists about 57,000 clones, 83% occurring once. The sample consisted of CD4+ or CD8+ T cells sorted from blood, taken in a trial of the OX40 agonist ivuxolimab. The origin of the receptors is an adult with an advanced solid tumor such as melanoma, head and neck, liver or kidney cancer.

The J gene is TRBJ2-5, the V gene TRBV27; D might be TRBD1 (6 bases). The CDR3 spans 16 residues. The germline gives CDR1 MNHEY, CDR2 SMNVEV (reference sequence). V was clipped by 5 bases and J by 0 bases, with 16 bases between them. The CDR3 is CASSTYSGQYQETQYF. Written as DNA, the CDR3 is TGTGCCAGCAGTACTTATTCCGGACAGTACCAAGAGACCCAGTACTTC.

V is TRBV6-4 and J is TRBJ1-5; D possibly corresponds to TRBD1 (5 bases). CDR1 and CDR2 from the germline V gene are MRHNA and SNTAGT. This CDR3 contains 14 residues. V dropped 3 bases and J dropped 6 bases, with 12 bases sitting between them. The chain's CDR3 is CASSEWGFSQPQHF. The CDR3 bases are TGTGCCAGCAGTGAGTGGGGGTTTAGTCAGCCCCAGCATTTT.

The rearrangement joins TRBV7-6 to TRBJ1-1, with no clear D. V lost 1 base and J lost 6, with 9 bases in between. Germline V CDR1 and CDR2: SGHVS, FNYEAQ. CDR3 length: 13 amino acids. CDR3 in DNA: TGTGCCAGCAGCTTAGGTAGCACGGCTGAAGCTTTCTTT. It translates to CASSLGSTAEAFF.

The V call is TRBV5-1, the J call TRBJ2-2; weak D call: TRBD1 (6 bases). Germline loops: CDR1 SGHRS, CDR2 YFSETQ. Trimming cost V 0 bases and J 7 bases, with 13 bases left between them. The CDR3 spans 15 residues. The CDR3 region is CASSLDRVKGGELFF. CDR3 in DNA: TGCGCCAGCAGCTTGGACAGGGTCAAAGGCGGGGAGCTGTTTTTT.

This sequence joins TRBV28 and TRBJ2-7, with unresolved D. The CDR3 runs 15 residues. The V and J ends lost 3 bases and 1 base respectively, with 13 bases between them. Germline V gene lookup returns CDR1 MDHEN and CDR2 SYDVKM. The CDR3 bases are TGTGCCAGCAGTTTGAAGCTGGGATGGTCCTACGAGCAGTACTTC. Amino acid sequence: CASSLKLGWSYEQYF.

The sample holds one count of this clone. V is TRBV5-4 and J is TRBJ2-6; TRBD2 agrees at 8 bases. With 4 bases clipped from V and 2 bases from J, the junction kept 2 bases outside the gene matches. CDR3 length: 15 residues. CDR1 is SGHNT, CDR2 YYREEE, per germline (reference sequence). CDR3 sequence (DNA): TGTGCCAGCAGCCCGGGGGGGGCTGGGGCCAACGTCCTGACTTTC. Its translation is CASSPGGAGANVLTF.

The chain has TRBV5-1 and TRBJ2-7, with 8 bases matching TRBD1. The V segment lost 3 bases and the J segment 2 bases; nucleotides outside the gene matches: 13. The CDR3 is 17 residues long. Germline CDR1 SGHRS, CDR2 YFSETQ. Here the CDR3 reads CASSSRTGRSSTYEQYF. The CDR3 region has the DNA TGCGCCAGCAGCTCCCGGACAGGGCGGAGTTCCACCTACGAGCAGTACTTC.

V usage is TRBV6-1 and J usage is TRBJ1-5, with D possibly TRBD1 on 5 matching bases. Germline values: CDR1 MNHNS, CDR2 SASEGT. Trimming shortened V by 4 bases and J by 3 bases, and 7 bases separated the two germline ends. The CDR3 contains 13 residues. CDR3 sequence: CASSVGDNQPQHF. The DNA for the CDR3 is TGTGCCAGCAGTGTGGGGGACAATCAGCCCCAGCATTTT.

This clone is a singleton in its sample. The rearrangement uses TRBV2 and TRBJ1-4, with D tentatively TRBD1 (6 bases). Germline CDR1 reads SNHLY; CDR2 reads FYNNEI. V was pared by 1 base and J by 7 bases, with 13 bases between. The CDR3 is made up of 15 amino acids. The CDR3 coding sequence is TGTGCCAGCAGTGAAGGTTCAGGGGCGCCTGAAAAACTGTTTTTT. This translates into CASSEGSGAPEKLFF.

V is TRBV2 and J is TRBJ1-5; no reliable D call. Germline V gene sequence: CDR1 SNHLY, CDR2 FYNNEI. V lost 2 bases to trimming and J lost 7 bases, with 9 bases between them. CDR3 length: 13 residues. The CDR3 nucleotides read TGTGCCAGCAGTGAACGGGCTCGCCAGCCCCAGCATTTT. Amino acids: CASSERARQPQHF.

This chain links TRBV30 with TRBJ2-5; 15 nucleotides agree with TRBD2. Germline CDR1 and CDR2: GTSNPN and SVGIG (reference sequence). Trimming cost V 0 bases and J 5 bases; bases outside gene matches: 10. The CDR3 is made up of 18 amino acids. CDR3 loop: CAWSVTGLAGGSKETQYF. For the CDR3, the DNA is TGTGCCTGGAGTGTAACTGGACTAGCGGGAGGGTCGAAGGAGACCCAGTACTTC.

The chain recombines TRBV2 with TRBJ1-2, with D unclear. The CDR3 extends over 14 amino acids. The V and J ends lost 3 bases and 2 bases respectively, with 10 bases between them. Germline V lookup: CDR1 SNHLY, CDR2 FYNNEI. CDR3 coding DNA: TGTGCCAGCAGTGACTGGGAGGGAAACTATGGCTACACCTTC. Translating it yields CASSDWEGNYGYTF.

This clone was observed a few times. The chain recombines TRBV30 with TRBJ2-3; 7 bases are a match to TRBD2. From germline, CDR1 is GTSNPN and CDR2 SVGIG (reference sequence). V lost 5 bases and J lost 4; bases outside the gene matches: 3. The CDR3 runs 12 residues. CDR3 nucleotide sequence: TGTGCCTGGTCAAGCGGGGCAGATACGCAGTATTTT. It yields the protein CAWSSGADTQYF.

This chain joins TRBV10-3 and TRBJ2-7; D gene ambiguous. CDR3 length: 11 residues. Germline V gives CDR1 ENHRY, CDR2 SYGVKD. V lost 4 bases to trimming and J lost 3 bases, with 4 bases between them. The CDR3 region has the DNA TGTGCCATCAGTGTTCTCTACGAGCAGTACTTC. It codes for CAISVLYEQYF.

This clone counts as medium-sized (0.01 to 0.1%). V is TRBV6-6 and J is TRBJ2-2, with TRBD1 matching over 8 bases. CDR3 length: 13 amino acids. The V segment lost 4 bases and the J segment 6 bases; nucleotides outside the gene matches: 1. Germline CDR1 MNHNY, CDR2 SVGAGI (reference sequence). CDR3 DNA sequence: TGTGCCAGCAGTTCGGGACAGGCCGGGGAGCTGTTTTTT. It encodes CASSSGQAGELFF.

This clone has only a few counts. The chain recombines TRBV6-1 with TRBJ1-2; D possibly corresponds to TRBD1 (6 bases). The CDR3 has 14 residues. The germline CDR1 and CDR2 sequences are MNHNS and SASEGT. Trimming took off 2 bases at V and 3 bases at J, with 10 bases between the two ends. The CDR3 region is CASSETGKDYGYTF. The CDR3 coding sequence is TGTGCCAGCAGTGAAACAGGGAAGGACTATGGCTACACCTTC.

CDR3 sequence reads: CSVVVVARGYTF. CDR3 DNA sequence: TGCAGCGTTGTCGTGGTGGCGCGAGGCTACACCTTC. The V and J genes are TRBV29-1 and TRBJ1-2; D gene uncertain. CDR3 length: 12 amino acids. V dropped 4 bases and J dropped 8 bases, with 14 bases sitting between them. CDR1 and CDR2 (germline): SQVTM, ANQGSEA.

The chain combines TRBV25-1 with TRBJ2-3; a weak D match, TRBD2 (6 bases). This CDR3 spans 15 amino acids. The V end was cut by 1 base, the J end by 2 bases, with 10 bases between. The V gene's germline CDR1 is MGHDK and CDR2 SYGVNS. DNA of the CDR3: TGTGCCAGCAGTGAATCGGGGGACCTCACAGATACGCAGTATTTT. Translating gives CASSESGDLTDTQYF.

The rearrangement links TRBV19 to TRBJ2-7, with D maybe TRBD2 (6 bases). Trimming cost V 5 bases and J 3 bases, with 14 bases left between them. CDR3 length equals 14 residues. The germline V gene has CDR1 LNHDA and CDR2 SQIVND (reference sequence). CDR3: CASSPGDRCYEQYF. The CDR3 nucleotides are TGTGCCAGTAGTCCGGGGGACCGATGCTACGAGCAGTACTTC.

The gene calls are TRBV7-2 and TRBJ1-1, with a tentative D call TRBD1 (6 bases). The germline gives CDR1 SGHTA, CDR2 FQGNSA. V lost 5 bases to trimming and J lost 4 bases, with 20 bases between them. CDR3 length equals 16 residues. CDR3 sequence (DNA): TGTGCCAGCAGCATAGTCCAGGGGATGGGGCGCACTGAAGCTTTCTTT. Protein: CASSIVQGMGRTEAFF.

V is TRBV5-5 and J is TRBJ2-7; TRBD1 agrees at 8 bases. CDR3 length: 13 residues. J was trimmed by 4 bases and V by 1 base; bases with no gene match: 1. From germline, CDR1 is SGHKS and CDR2 YYEKEE (reference sequence). The CDR3 region is CASSLRQGYEQYF. The CDR3 bases are TGTGCCAGCAGCTTGAGACAGGGGTACGAGCAGTACTTC.

The chain has TRBV2 and TRBJ2-2; TRBD2 aligns across 13 bases. CDR3 size: 16 residues. With 6 bases clipped from V and 2 bases from J, the junction kept 3 bases outside the gene matches. Germline V gives CDR1 SNHLY, CDR2 FYNNEI. The chain's CDR3 is CASRRLAGGNTGELFF. The CDR3 DNA sequence: TGTGCCAGCAGACGACTAGCGGGAGGCAACACCGGGGAGCTGTTTTTT.

The chain has TRBV7-2 and TRBJ1-1, with no clear D. The CDR3 sequence is 11 residues long. V shed 4 bases and J shed 5 bases, with 5 bases lying between them. Germline loops: CDR1 SGHTA, CDR2 FQGNSA. Here the CDR3 reads CASSSWTEAFF. The CDR3 region has the DNA TGTGCCAGCAGCTCCTGGACTGAAGCTTTCTTT.

The chain is built from TRBV29-1 and TRBJ2-2, with a tentative D call TRBD2 (6 bases). V gave up 7 bases and J gave up 0 bases, with 12 bases separating them. Per the germline V gene, CDR1 is SQVTM and CDR2 is ANQGSEA. The CDR3 sequence is 14 residues long. CDR3 coding DNA: TGCAGCGCACGGGACTGGACGAACACCGGGGAGCTGTTTTTT. This codes for CSARDWTNTGELFF.

This clone was counted between two and nine times. The rearrangement joins TRBV18 to TRBJ2-5; D not resolved. Trimming took 4 bases from V and 2 from J, leaving 8 bases between them. The CDR3 spans 13 residues. The germline gives CDR1 KGHSH, CDR2 LQKENI. CDR3 DNA sequence: TGTGCCAGCTCACAGACTCTTCAAGAGACCCAGTACTTC. It yields the protein CASSQTLQETQYF.

The chain couples TRBV4-1 to TRBJ2-2; 7 positions agree with TRBD1. CDR1 and CDR2 (germline): MGHRA, YSYEKL. This CDR3 is built from 16 residues. The V and J ends lost 1 base and 3 bases, in that order; junction bases with no gene match: 5. CDR3 loop: CASSQGQGRYTGELFF. Written as DNA, the CDR3 is TGCGCCAGCAGCCAAGGACAGGGACGGTACACCGGGGAGCTGTTTTTT.

DNA for the CDR3: TGCGCCAGCAGCTGGGACCGGGGGACCCAGTACTTC. It is translated as CASSWDRGTQYF. The rearrangement uses TRBV5-1 and TRBJ2-5; D could derive from TRBD1 or TRBD2 (5 bases each). In germline, CDR1 is SGHRS, CDR2 YFSETQ. The V gene lost 3 bases and the J gene lost 7 bases, with 10 bases spanning the gap. There are 12 residues in the CDR3.

This clone has a handful of counts. The CDR3 sequence is CASSQPGLAGARADTQYF. For the CDR3, the DNA is TGTGCCAGCAGCCAACCGGGACTAGCGGGAGCTCGTGCAGATACGCAGTATTTT. The chain has TRBV14 and TRBJ2-3, with TRBD2 identical over 14 bases. This CDR3 is 18 amino acids long. V lost 2 bases and J lost 4; bases outside the gene matches: 8. Germline V gene sequence: CDR1 SGHDN, CDR2 FVKESK.

Remarks on this clone: The same CDR3 is also encoded by other DNA sequences in this sample. CDR3 region: CASSDSHSNQPQHF. CDR3 sequence (DNA): TGTGCCAGCAGTGATTCCCATAGCAATCAGCCCCAGCATTTT. V usage is TRBV2 and J usage is TRBJ1-5; D unclear. The germline V gene has CDR1 SNHLY and CDR2 FYNNEI. Trimming stripped 3 bases from V and 0 bases from J, with 6 bases between. The CDR3 length is 14 residues. Together with reference TRBV2 and TRBJ1-5, the CDR3 gives the full variable domain: EPEVTQTPSHQVTQMGQEVILRCVPISNHLYFYWYRQILGQKVEFLVSFYNNEISEKSEIFDDQFSVERPDGSNFTLKIRSTKLEDSAMYFCASSDSHSNQPQHFGDGTRLSIL.